Listed below are T cell receptor beta chains from one sample, sequenced in a study of identifying expanded T cells in peripheral blood. The repertoire was sequenced with immunoSEQ multiplex PCR; TCRdb's copy has only in-frame clones and lacks some. The table records about 85,000 clones, around nine tenths of them present only once. The sequencing sample was made of blood. The receptors were gathered from a person between 18 and 75 years old in good health. The CDR3 runs from the conserved cysteine through the conserved F or W. A D gene is named only where the DNA matches it firmly. The listing skips clone size in some rows; elsewhere it reads once, few, many or a size class.

CDR3nt: TGTGCCAGCAAGCGGTCACAGGGGCCCAACTATGGCTACACCTTC; CDR3aa: CASKRSQGPNYGYTF; v_gene: TRBV19; j_gene: TRBJ1-2; d_gene: TRBD1; abundance: once
CDR3nt: TGCAGCGTCGAGGGACTAGCGGGTATCAATGAGCAGTTCTTC; CDR3aa: CSVEGLAGINEQFF; v_gene: TRBV29-1; j_gene: TRBJ2-1; d_gene: TRBD2; abundance: NA
CDR3nt: TGTGCCAGCAGCCAAGAAAAGACAGGCCATCAAGAGACCCAGTACTTC; CDR3aa: CASSQEKTGHQETQYF; v_gene: TRBV4-2; j_gene: TRBJ2-5; d_gene: NA; abundance: NA
CDR3nt: TGTGCCAGCAGTCCTCCCCTAGCGGGGGGCACAGATACGCAGTATTTT; CDR3aa: CASSPPLAGGTDTQYF; v_gene: TRBV5-6; j_gene: TRBJ2-3; d_gene: TRBD2; abundance: NA
CDR3nt: TGTGCCTGGAGTTTTGGGGCCAACGTCCTGACTTTC; CDR3aa: CAWSFGANVLTF; v_gene: TRBV30; j_gene: TRBJ2-6; d_gene: NA; abundance: NA
CDR3nt: TGTGCCAGCAGTTACTCGAGACAGTTCACCGGGGAGCTGTTTTTT; CDR3aa: CASSYSRQFTGELFF; v_gene: TRBV6-6; j_gene: TRBJ2-2; d_gene: NA; abundance: NA
CDR3nt: TGCGCCAGCAGCCAAGAAGGGACAGGGACCGCCGGGGAGCTGTTTTTT; CDR3aa: CASSQEGTGTAGELFF; v_gene: TRBV4-3; j_gene: TRBJ2-2; d_gene: TRBD1; abundance: NA
CDR3nt: TGCGCCAGCAGCCAAGACGTAGGAGGGGGCGCTTTTCTATTCATTCAGTACTTC; CDR3aa: CASSQDVGGGAFLFIQYF; v_gene: TRBV4-1; j_gene: TRBJ2-4; d_gene: NA; abundance: NA
CDR3nt: TGTGCCAGCAGCCAAGGCGGCGGGAACACGTCCCCGTACTTC; CDR3aa: CASSQGGGNTSPYF; v_gene: TRBV4-2; j_gene: TRBJ2-7; d_gene: NA; abundance: once
CDR3nt: TGCGCCAGCAGTCAATCCTCCCGACTAGCGGGGGACTATCAAGAGACCCAGTACTTC; CDR3aa: CASSQSSRLAGDYQETQYF; v_gene: TRBV23-1; j_gene: TRBJ2-5; d_gene: TRBD2; abundance: NA
CDR3nt: TGTGCCACCAGCAGCGGGCTTAACACAGATACGCAGTATTTT; CDR3aa: CATSSGLNTDTQYF; v_gene: TRBV15; j_gene: TRBJ2-3; d_gene: NA; abundance: NA
CDR3nt: TGTGCCAGCAGCTTATCTCACCTCACAGATACGCAGTATTTT; CDR3aa: CASSLSHLTDTQYF; v_gene: TRBV7-2; j_gene: TRBJ2-3; d_gene: NA; abundance: NA
CDR3nt: TGTGCCATCGGGGGGACGACCTCTGGGGCCAACGTCCTGACTTTC; CDR3aa: CAIGGTTSGANVLTF; v_gene: TRBV10-3; j_gene: TRBJ2-6; d_gene: NA; abundance: NA
CDR3nt: TGTGCCAGCAGACCCGGACAGGGGGACGATGGCTACACCTTC; CDR3aa: CASRPGQGDDGYTF; v_gene: TRBV6-6; j_gene: TRBJ1-2; d_gene: TRBD1; abundance: NA
CDR3nt: TGTGCCTGGAGTCCGACAGGGGCGGGGGAGACCCAGTACTTC; CDR3aa: CAWSPTGAGETQYF; v_gene: TRBV30; j_gene: TRBJ2-5; d_gene: TRBD1; abundance: NA
CDR3nt: TGCGCCAGCAGCAGACTAGCGGGGGGCCCTTATGAGCAGTTCTTC; CDR3aa: CASSRLAGGPYEQFF; v_gene: TRBV10-2; j_gene: TRBJ2-1; d_gene: TRBD2; abundance: NA
CDR3nt: TGTGCCAGCAGTGAATATCGACAGGGGGCAGGAGGCTACACCTTC; CDR3aa: CASSEYRQGAGGYTF; v_gene: TRBV25-1; j_gene: TRBJ1-2; d_gene: TRBD1; abundance: NA
CDR3nt: TGCGCCAGCAGCTTGGGGACAGGGTACACAGATACGCAGTATTTT; CDR3aa: CASSLGTGYTDTQYF; v_gene: TRBV5-1; j_gene: TRBJ2-3; d_gene: TRBD1; abundance: NA
CDR3nt: TGTGCCAGCAGTTTGCCCCTAGCGGGAGGCACGGGGGAGCAGTACTTC; CDR3aa: CASSLPLAGGTGEQYF; v_gene: TRBV28; j_gene: TRBJ2-5; d_gene: TRBD2; abundance: NA
CDR3nt: TGCGCCAGCAGCCTTCTAGGGAACCGGGATGGCTACACCTTC; CDR3aa: CASSLLGNRDGYTF; v_gene: TRBV4-3; j_gene: TRBJ1-2; d_gene: NA; abundance: NA
CDR3nt: TGTGCCAGTAGTGTCTTACACGGAGACACTGAAGCTTTCTTT; CDR3aa: CASSVLHGDTEAFF; v_gene: TRBV19; j_gene: TRBJ1-1; d_gene: NA; abundance: once
CDR3nt: TGTGCCAGCAGCCCCAAAGCGGGAGTGTATGAGCAGTTCTTC; CDR3aa: CASSPKAGVYEQFF; v_gene: TRBV7-3; j_gene: TRBJ2-1; d_gene: TRBD2; abundance: NA
CDR3nt: TGTGCCAGCAGAAGCCACCGGGGGGGGACTGAAGCTTTCTTT; CDR3aa: CASRSHRGGTEAFF; v_gene: TRBV28; j_gene: TRBJ1-1; d_gene: NA; abundance: NA
CDR3nt: TGTGCCAGCAGCTTGGTGGGACAGGACCCACCCTATGGCTACACCTTC; CDR3aa: CASSLVGQDPPYGYTF; v_gene: TRBV5-4; j_gene: TRBJ1-2; d_gene: TRBD1; abundance: NA
CDR3nt: TGTGCCAGTAGTATCCAGGGGTATAATTCACCCCTCCACTTT; CDR3aa: CASSIQGYNSPLHF; v_gene: TRBV19; j_gene: TRBJ1-6; d_gene: NA; abundance: NA
CDR3nt: TGCGCCAGCAGCCAAGGGCGGGCGAGCACCTACGAGCAGTACTTC; CDR3aa: CASSQGRASTYEQYF; v_gene: TRBV4-1; j_gene: TRBJ2-7; d_gene: NA; abundance: NA
CDR3nt: TGTGCCAGCAGTTCGCACGGACGGGGGGAGACCCAGTACTTC; CDR3aa: CASSSHGRGETQYF; v_gene: TRBV27; j_gene: TRBJ2-5; d_gene: NA; abundance: NA
CDR3nt: TGTGCCAGCAGCGTAGCGAGCGGGGGGGCCAATGAGCAGTTCTTC; CDR3aa: CASSVASGGANEQFF; v_gene: TRBV9; j_gene: TRBJ2-1; d_gene: TRBD2; abundance: NA
CDR3nt: TGTGCCAGCACCACCTCGGTAGGTTTCCGATACAATGAGCAGTTCTTC; CDR3aa: CASTTSVGFRYNEQFF; v_gene: TRBV5-6; j_gene: TRBJ2-1; d_gene: NA; abundance: NA
CDR3nt: TGTGCCAGCAGCATCGACGGGGAGTACTATGGCTACACCTTC; CDR3aa: CASSIDGEYYGYTF; v_gene: TRBV7-2; j_gene: TRBJ1-2; d_gene: NA; abundance: NA
CDR3nt: TGTGCCAGCAAAAGATCAACTAATGAAAAACTGTTTTTT; CDR3aa: CASKRSTNEKLFF; v_gene: TRBV27; j_gene: TRBJ1-4; d_gene: NA; abundance: NA
CDR3nt: TGTGCCAGCAGTGAGCAGGTTAATCAGCCCCAGCATTTT; CDR3aa: CASSEQVNQPQHF; v_gene: TRBV6-4; j_gene: TRBJ1-5; d_gene: NA; abundance: NA
CDR3nt: TGTGCCAGCAGCTTATTTCGTAGCGGGAGAAACCAAGAGACCCAGTACTTC; CDR3aa: CASSLFRSGRNQETQYF; v_gene: TRBV7-8; j_gene: TRBJ2-5; d_gene: TRBD2; abundance: once
CDR3nt: TGTGCCAGCAGCACCCCCGGACCCAGGGATGTCCCCTACGAGCAGTACTTC; CDR3aa: CASSTPGPRDVPYEQYF; v_gene: TRBV21-1; j_gene: TRBJ2-7; d_gene: NA; abundance: NA
CDR3nt: TGTGCCAGCAGCCCGCAGGCCACTGGGCGCGAGACCCAGTACTTC; CDR3aa: CASSPQATGRETQYF; v_gene: TRBV11-2; j_gene: TRBJ2-5; d_gene: NA; abundance: few
CDR3nt: TGTGCCAGCAGCGTAGGTCGTAGGACCGGGGAGCTGTTTTTT; CDR3aa: CASSVGRRTGELFF; v_gene: TRBV9; j_gene: TRBJ2-2; d_gene: NA; abundance: once
CDR3nt: TGCGCCAGCAGCCCCCGGGCGAACACTGAAGCTTTCTTT; CDR3aa: CASSPRANTEAFF; v_gene: TRBV4-3; j_gene: TRBJ1-1; d_gene: NA; abundance: NA
CDR3nt: TGTGCCAGCAGATATACCGAGCAAGAGCAGTACTTC; CDR3aa: CASRYTEQEQYF; v_gene: TRBV6-6; j_gene: TRBJ2-7; d_gene: NA; abundance: NA
CDR3nt: TGTGCCAGCGGTCGGGACAGAGCTGGGGGAAACATTCAGTACTTC; CDR3aa: CASGRDRAGGNIQYF; v_gene: TRBV9; j_gene: TRBJ2-4; d_gene: TRBD1; abundance: NA
CDR3nt: TGTGCCAGCAGCAAAGCGCCCTATTGGACACTAAATAGCAATCAGCCCCAGCATTTT; CDR3aa: CASSKAPYWTLNSNQPQHF; v_gene: TRBV21-1; j_gene: TRBJ1-5; d_gene: NA; abundance: once
CDR3nt: TGTGCCAGCTCACCAGGGTGGGGCTCTGGAAACACCATATATTTT; CDR3aa: CASSPGWGSGNTIYF; v_gene: TRBV18; j_gene: TRBJ1-3; d_gene: NA; abundance: many
CDR3nt: TGTGCCAGCACCACCCTGCATGGGGGAGGCACCGGGGAGCTGTTTTTT; CDR3aa: CASTTLHGGGTGELFF; v_gene: TRBV5-4; j_gene: TRBJ2-2; d_gene: NA; abundance: NA
CDR3nt: TGCGCCAGCAGCCAAGCTTGGGAGAGTGAGCAGTTCTTC; CDR3aa: CASSQAWESEQFF; v_gene: TRBV4-3; j_gene: TRBJ2-1; d_gene: NA; abundance: NA
CDR3nt: TGTGCCAGCAGCTTGGGTGGCGGGGAGCTGTTTTTT; CDR3aa: CASSLGGGELFF; v_gene: TRBV5-6; j_gene: TRBJ2-2; d_gene: NA; abundance: NA
CDR3nt: TGTGCCAGCAGCTTAGTTCGACCAGGAACAGATACGCAGTATTTT; CDR3aa: CASSLVRPGTDTQYF; v_gene: TRBV11-2; j_gene: TRBJ2-3; d_gene: NA; abundance: NA